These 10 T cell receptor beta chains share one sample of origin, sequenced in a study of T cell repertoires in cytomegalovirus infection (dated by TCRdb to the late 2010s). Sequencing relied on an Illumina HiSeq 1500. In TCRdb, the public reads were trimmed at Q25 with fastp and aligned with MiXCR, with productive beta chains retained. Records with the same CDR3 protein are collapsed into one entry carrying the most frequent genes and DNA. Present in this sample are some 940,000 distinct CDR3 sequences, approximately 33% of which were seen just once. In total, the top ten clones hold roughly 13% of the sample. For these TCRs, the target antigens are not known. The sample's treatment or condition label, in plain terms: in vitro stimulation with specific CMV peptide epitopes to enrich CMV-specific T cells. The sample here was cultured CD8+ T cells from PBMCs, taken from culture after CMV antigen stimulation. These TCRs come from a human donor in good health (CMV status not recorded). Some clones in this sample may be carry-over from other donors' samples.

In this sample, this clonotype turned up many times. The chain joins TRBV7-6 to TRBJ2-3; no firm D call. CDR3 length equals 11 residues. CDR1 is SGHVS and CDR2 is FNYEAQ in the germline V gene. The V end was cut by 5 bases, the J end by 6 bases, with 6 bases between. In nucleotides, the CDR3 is TGTGCCAGCAGCCTTTATGATACGCAGTATTTT. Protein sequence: CASSLYDTQYF. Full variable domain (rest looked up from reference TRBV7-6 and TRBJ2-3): GAGVSQSPRYKVTKRGQDVALRCDPISGHVSLYWYRQALGQGPEFLTYFNYEAQQDKSGLPNDRFSAERPEGSISTLTIQRTEQRDSAMYRCASSLYDTQYFGPGTRLTVL.

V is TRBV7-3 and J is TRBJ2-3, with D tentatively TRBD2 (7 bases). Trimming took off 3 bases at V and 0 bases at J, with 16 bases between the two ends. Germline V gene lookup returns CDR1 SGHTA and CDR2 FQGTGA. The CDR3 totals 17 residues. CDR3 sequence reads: CASSLHGGRGSTDTQYF. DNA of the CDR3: TGTGCCAGCAGCTTGCACGGGGGGCGGGGCAGCACAGATACGCAGTATTTT. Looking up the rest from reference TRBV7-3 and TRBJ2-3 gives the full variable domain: GAGVSQTPSNKVTEKGKYVELRCDPISGHTALYWYRQSLGQGPEFLIYFQGTGAADDSGLPNDRFFAVRPEGSVSTLKIQRTERGDSAVYLCASSLHGGRGSTDTQYFGPGTRLTVL.

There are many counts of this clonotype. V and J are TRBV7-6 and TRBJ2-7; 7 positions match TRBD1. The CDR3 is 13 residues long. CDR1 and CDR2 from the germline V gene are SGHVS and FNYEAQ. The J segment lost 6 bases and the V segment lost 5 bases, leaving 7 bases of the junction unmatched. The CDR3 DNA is TGTGCCAGCAGCGCTACAGGGGATGGCGAGCAGTACTTC. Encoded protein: CASSATGDGEQYF.

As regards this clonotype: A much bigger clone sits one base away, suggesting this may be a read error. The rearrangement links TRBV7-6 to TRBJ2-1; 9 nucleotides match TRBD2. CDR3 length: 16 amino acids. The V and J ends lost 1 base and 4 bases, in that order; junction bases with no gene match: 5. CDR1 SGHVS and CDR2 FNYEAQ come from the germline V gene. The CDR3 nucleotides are TGTGCCAGCAGCTTAGATGGCGGGGGGGCTTACAATGAGCAGTTCTTC. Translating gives CASSLDGGGAYNEQFF.

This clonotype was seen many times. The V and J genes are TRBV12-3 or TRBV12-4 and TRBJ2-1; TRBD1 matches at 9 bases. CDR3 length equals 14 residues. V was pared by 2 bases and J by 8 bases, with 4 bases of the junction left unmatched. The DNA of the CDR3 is TGTGCCAGCAGTTTATGGGGGACAGGGCATGAGCAGTTCTTC. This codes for CASSLWGTGHEQFF.

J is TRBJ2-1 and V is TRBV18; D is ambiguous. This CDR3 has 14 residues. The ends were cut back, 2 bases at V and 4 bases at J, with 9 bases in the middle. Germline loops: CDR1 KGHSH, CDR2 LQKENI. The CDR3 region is CASSPIGDYNEQFF. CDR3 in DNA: TGTGCCAGCTCACCAATTGGGGATTACAATGAGCAGTTCTTC. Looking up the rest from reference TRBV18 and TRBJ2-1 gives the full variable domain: NAGVMQNPRHLVRRRGQEARLRCSPMKGHSHVYWYRQLPEEGLKFMVYLQKENIIDESGMPKERFSAEFPKEGPSILRIQQVVRGDSAAYFCASSPIGDYNEQFFGPGTRLTVL.

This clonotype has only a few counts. The CDR3 coding sequence is TGTGCCAGCAGAGACGGGCGCCGGTCCCAGTACTTC. It specifies CASRDGRRSQYF. The chain carries TRBV6-1 and TRBJ2-5; D uncertain. Germline V CDR1 and CDR2: MNHNS, SASEGT. V lost 6 bases and J lost 9, with 14 bases in between. The CDR3 loop spans 12 amino acids.

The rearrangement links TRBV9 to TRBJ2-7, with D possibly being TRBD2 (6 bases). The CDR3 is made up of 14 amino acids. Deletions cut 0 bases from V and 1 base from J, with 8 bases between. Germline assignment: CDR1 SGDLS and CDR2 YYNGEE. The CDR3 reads CASSVEGRSYEQYF. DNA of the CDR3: TGTGCCAGCAGCGTAGAGGGGAGGTCCTACGAGCAGTACTTC.

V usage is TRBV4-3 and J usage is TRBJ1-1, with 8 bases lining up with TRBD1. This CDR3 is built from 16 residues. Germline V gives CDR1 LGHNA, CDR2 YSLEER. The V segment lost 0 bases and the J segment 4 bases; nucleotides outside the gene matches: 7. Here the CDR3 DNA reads TGCGCCAGCAGCCAAGACTACCGGACAGGGATCACTGAAGCTTTCTTT. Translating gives CASSQDYRTGITEAFF.

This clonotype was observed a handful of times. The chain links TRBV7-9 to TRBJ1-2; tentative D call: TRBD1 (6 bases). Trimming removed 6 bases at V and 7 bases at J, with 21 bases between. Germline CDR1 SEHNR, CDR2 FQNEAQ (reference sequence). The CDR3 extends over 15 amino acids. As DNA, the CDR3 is TGTGCCAGCAGATTACCTGAGGGGGGACGGGTTGGCTACACCTTC. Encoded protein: CASRLPEGGRVGYTF.